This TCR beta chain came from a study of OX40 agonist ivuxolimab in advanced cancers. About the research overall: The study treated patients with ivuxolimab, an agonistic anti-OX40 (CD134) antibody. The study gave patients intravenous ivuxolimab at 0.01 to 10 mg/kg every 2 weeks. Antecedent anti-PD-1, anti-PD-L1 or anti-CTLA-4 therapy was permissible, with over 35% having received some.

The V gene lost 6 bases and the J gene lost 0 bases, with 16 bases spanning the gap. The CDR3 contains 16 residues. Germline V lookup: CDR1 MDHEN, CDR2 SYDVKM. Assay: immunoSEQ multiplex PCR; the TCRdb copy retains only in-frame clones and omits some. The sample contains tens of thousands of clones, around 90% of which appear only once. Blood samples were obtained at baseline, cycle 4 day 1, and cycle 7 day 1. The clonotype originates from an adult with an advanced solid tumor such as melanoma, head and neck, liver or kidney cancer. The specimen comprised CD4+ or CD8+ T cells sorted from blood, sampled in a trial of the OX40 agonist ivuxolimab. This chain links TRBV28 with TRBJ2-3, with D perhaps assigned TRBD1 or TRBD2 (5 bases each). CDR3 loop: CASRSPGTSSTDTQYF. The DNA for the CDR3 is TGTGCCAGCAGATCCCCCGGGACGTCTAGCACAGATACGCAGTATTTT.